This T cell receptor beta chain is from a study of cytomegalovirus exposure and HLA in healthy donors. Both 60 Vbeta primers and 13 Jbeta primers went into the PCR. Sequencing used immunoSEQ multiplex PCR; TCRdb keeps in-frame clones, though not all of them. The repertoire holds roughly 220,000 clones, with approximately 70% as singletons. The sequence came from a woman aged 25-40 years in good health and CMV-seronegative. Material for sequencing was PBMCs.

CDR3 residues: CASSPNRDTDRNTEAFF. CDR3 DNA: TGTGCCAGCAGCCCCAATCGGGACACCGATAGGAACACTGAAGCTTTCTTT. This chain links TRBV9 with TRBJ1-1, with D perhaps matching TRBD1 (6 bases). Looked up from germline, CDR1 is SGDLS and CDR2 is YYNGEE. V was pared by 4 bases and J by 1 base, with 20 bases between. The CDR3 has 17 amino acids.